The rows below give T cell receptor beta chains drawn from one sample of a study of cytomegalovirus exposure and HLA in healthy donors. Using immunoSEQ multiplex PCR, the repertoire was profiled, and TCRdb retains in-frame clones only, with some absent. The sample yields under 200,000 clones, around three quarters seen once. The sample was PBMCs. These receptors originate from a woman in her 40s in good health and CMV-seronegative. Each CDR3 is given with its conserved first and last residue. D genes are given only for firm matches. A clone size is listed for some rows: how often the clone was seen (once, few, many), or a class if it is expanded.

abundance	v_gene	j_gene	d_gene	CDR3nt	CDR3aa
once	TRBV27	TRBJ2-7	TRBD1	TGTGCCAGCAGTTTGACAGGGTCCTACGAGCAGTACTTC	CASSLTGSYEQYF
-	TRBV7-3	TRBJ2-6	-	TGTGCCAGCAGCTTAAAGGAGGGGGCCGGGGCCAACGTCCTGACTTTC	CASSLKEGAGANVLTF
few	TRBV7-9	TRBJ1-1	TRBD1	TGTGCCAGCGAAGGACAGGGTAATGTCGATGAAGCTTTCTTT	CASEGQGNVDEAFF
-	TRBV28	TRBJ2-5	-	TGTGCCAGCAGTTTATCACAACTAGGGGGAGAGACCCAGTACTTC	CASSLSQLGGETQYF
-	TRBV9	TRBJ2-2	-	TGTGCCAGCAGCCCGAGGCCCGGGGCCGGGGAGCTGTTTTTT	CASSPRPGAGELFF
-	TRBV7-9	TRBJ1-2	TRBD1	TGTGCCAGCAGCTCGGTAGTTAGAAAGACAGGGCGAGTCTATGGCTACACCTTC	CASSSVVRKTGRVYGYTF
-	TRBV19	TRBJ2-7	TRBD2	TGTGCCAGTAGTAGGACTAGCGGCCCCTACGAGCAGTACTTC	CASSRTSGPYEQYF
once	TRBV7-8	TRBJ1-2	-	TGTGCCAGCAGCTTACGGGCAGGGCTCTATGGCTACACCTTC	CASSLRAGLYGYTF
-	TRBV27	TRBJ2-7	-	TGTGCCAGCAGTTCCTTTGACAGGACCTACGAGCAGTACTTC	CASSSFDRTYEQYF
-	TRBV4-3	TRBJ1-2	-	TGCGCCAGCAGCCAAGACAGGGGCAGATTTCACTATGGCTACACCTTC	CASSQDRGRFHYGYTF
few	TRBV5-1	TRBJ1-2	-	TGCGCCAGCACGAGTGACAGCCTGTACGACTACACCTTC	CASTSDSLYDYTF
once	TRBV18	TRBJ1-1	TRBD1	TGTGCCAGCTCACCGCCCCGGGACAGGGATCTGAACACTGAAGCTTTCTTT	CASSPPRDRDLNTEAFF
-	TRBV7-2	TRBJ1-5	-	TGTGCCAGCAGTCCCGCCAGACAGGTTAGCAATCAGCCCCAGCATTTT	CASSPARQVSNQPQHF
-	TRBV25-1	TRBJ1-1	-	TGTGCCAGCAGTGAGCGCACTGAAGCTTTCTTT	CASSERTEAFF
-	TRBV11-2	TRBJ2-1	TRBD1	TGTGCCAGCAGCTTATCAAAGGTCGGGACAGGGGTACAGTTCTTC	CASSLSKVGTGVQFF
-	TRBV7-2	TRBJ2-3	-	TGTGCCAGCAGCTGGCTAGAAGATACGCAGTATTTT	CASSWLEDTQYF
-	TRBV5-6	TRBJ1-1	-	TGTGCCAGCAGCTTTGACAGGATTCGGAACACTGAAGCTTTCTTT	CASSFDRIRNTEAFF
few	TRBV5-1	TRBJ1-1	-	TGCGCCAGCAGAGGCAGGGTGGACACTGAAGCTTTCTTT	CASRGRVDTEAFF
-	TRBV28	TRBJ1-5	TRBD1	TGTGCCAGCAGTTGGACAGGCGTGATGAGTCAGCCCCAGCATTTT	CASSWTGVMSQPQHF
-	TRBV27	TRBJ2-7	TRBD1	TGTGCCAGCAGTCCTACAGGGGGCCGGCACGAGCAGTACTTC	CASSPTGGRHEQYF
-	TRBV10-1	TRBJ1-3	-	TGCGCCAGCAGTGGGACAGTTGGACTGAGCTCTGGAAACACCATATATTTT	CASSGTVGLSSGNTIYF
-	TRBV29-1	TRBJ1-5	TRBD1	TGCAGCGCTTTGGACAGGGGGGCCAATCAGCCCCAGCATTTT	CSALDRGANQPQHF
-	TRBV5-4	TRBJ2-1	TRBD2	TGTGCCAGCAGCTTTGGGCGGGAGGCAGGTATAAATGAGCAGTTCTTC	CASSFGREAGINEQFF
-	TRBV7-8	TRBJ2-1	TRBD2	TGTGCCAGCAGCTTCCCCAGGGGTAGCGGGAAGGCAGCCTACAATGAGCAGTTCTTC	CASSFPRGSGKAAYNEQFF
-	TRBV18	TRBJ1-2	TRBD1	TGTGCCAGTCGACCTACAGGGGCTAACTATGGCTACACCTTC	CASRPTGANYGYTF
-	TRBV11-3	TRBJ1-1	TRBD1	TGTGCCAGCAGCTTAGCAGGGGGTCTCGACACTGAAGCTTTCTTT	CASSLAGGLDTEAFF
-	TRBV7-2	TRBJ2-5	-	TGTGCCAGCAGCCTTACAGGAGACCAAGAGACCCAGTACTTC	CASSLTGDQETQYF
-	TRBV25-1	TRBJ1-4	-	TGTGCCAGCAGTGAACGGGCGGGGGGGCTTGGAGAAAAACTGTTTTTT	CASSERAGGLGEKLFF
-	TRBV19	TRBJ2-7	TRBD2	TGTGCCAGTAGTATAGGACTAGCGGGGAGCTCCTACGAGCAGTACTTC	CASSIGLAGSSYEQYF
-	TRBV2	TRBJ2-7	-	TGTGCCAGCAGGGGGGACATCTCCTACGAGCAGTACTTC	CASRGDISYEQYF
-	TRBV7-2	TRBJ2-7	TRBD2	TGTGCCAGCAGCGTTCATAGCGGGAGGGCCTTTATGAACGAGCAGTACTTC	CASSVHSGRAFMNEQYF
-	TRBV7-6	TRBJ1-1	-	TGTGCCAGCAGCCCGATCCGGGGAAGCACTGAAGCTTTCTTT	CASSPIRGSTEAFF
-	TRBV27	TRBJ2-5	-	TGTGCCAGCAGTTTAGGAAGCGGGCAAGAGACCCAGTACTTC	CASSLGSGQETQYF
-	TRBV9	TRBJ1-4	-	TGTGCCAGCAGCCCCCTAGGGGCAACTAATGAAAAACTGTTTTTT	CASSPLGATNEKLFF
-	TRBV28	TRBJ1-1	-	TGTGCCAGCAGTTTGGTGGGGAGGGTACGGGGCACTGAAGCTTTCTTT	CASSLVGRVRGTEAFF
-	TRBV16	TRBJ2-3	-	TGTGCCAGCAGCCAATCAGGGGCTTGGGATACGCAGTATTTT	CASSQSGAWDTQYF